This T cell receptor beta chain was sequenced for a study of T cells after somatic rescue of genetic block. Sequencing was performed with immunoSEQ multiplex PCR; in TCRdb, only in-frame clones are kept and a portion is missing. The table lists tens of thousands of clones, approximately 90% of them singletons. Source material: peripheral blood mononuclear cells (PBMCs). The source of this sequence is a man younger than 45.

CDR3 sequence (DNA): TGTGCCAGTAGTATAGCGGGACAGGAAAACACTGAAGCTTTCTTT. It specifies CASSIAGQENTEAFF. The genes are TRBV19 and TRBJ1-1, with 8 bases fitting TRBD1. This CDR3 is 15 amino acids long. V was pared by 1 base and J by 2 bases, with 3 bases of the junction left unmatched. In germline, CDR1 is LNHDA, CDR2 SQIVND (reference sequence).